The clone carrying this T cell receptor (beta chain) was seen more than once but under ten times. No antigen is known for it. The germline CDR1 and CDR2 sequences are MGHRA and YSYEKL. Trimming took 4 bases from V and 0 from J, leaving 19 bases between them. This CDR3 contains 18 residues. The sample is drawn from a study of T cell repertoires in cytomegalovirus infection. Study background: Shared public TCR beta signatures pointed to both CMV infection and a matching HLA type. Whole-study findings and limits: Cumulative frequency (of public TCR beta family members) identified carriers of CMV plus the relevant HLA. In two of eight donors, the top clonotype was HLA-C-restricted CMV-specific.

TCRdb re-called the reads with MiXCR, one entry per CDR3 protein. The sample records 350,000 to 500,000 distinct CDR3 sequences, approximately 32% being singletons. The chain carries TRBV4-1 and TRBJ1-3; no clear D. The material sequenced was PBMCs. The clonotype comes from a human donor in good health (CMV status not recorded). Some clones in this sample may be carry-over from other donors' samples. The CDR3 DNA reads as TGCGCCAGCAGCCCCTACCAGCCCGGGCCGGGCTCTGGAAACACCATATATTTT. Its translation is CASSPYQPGPGSGNTIYF.